One and the same sample provided the 8 T cell receptor beta chains below, sequenced in a study of regulatory T cells in long-lasting Graves disease. The sample's time point: newly diagnosed GD, antithyroid drugs for less than 3 months. Generation of the TCR library employed RNA extracted from PBMCs. Arm-PCR of CDR3 regions and iRepertoire HTBI primers were the basis on which TCR beta libraries were built. TCRdb called the multiplex PCR reads again in MiXCR, with one record for every CDR3 protein. The sample shows approximately 480,000 distinct CDR3 sequences, around 15% of them seen only once. Another study also made use of these data, one on T cells in Graves' hyperthyroidism and ophthalmopathy.

Sequenced material: peripheral blood mononuclear cells (PBMCs), taken at new diagnosis, from a patient treated with antithyroid drugs. The receptors stem from a man in his forties with Graves disease.

The sample holds many counts of this clonotype. For the CDR3, the DNA is TGTGCCAGCAGTGCCGGGACGGCTAATTCACCCCTCCACTTT. The encoded protein is CASSAGTANSPLHF. The chain couples TRBV2 to TRBJ1-6; possibly TRBD1 for D (5 bases). Germline CDR1 is SNHLY and CDR2 is FYNNEI. The CDR3 has 14 amino acids. Trimming removed 4 bases from V and 6 bases from J, with 10 bases in between.

This clonotype was observed many times. V is TRBV28 and J is TRBJ2-1, with TRBD2 identical over 11 bases. The CDR3 runs 17 residues. The germline gives CDR1 MDHEN, CDR2 SYDVKM. V lost 5 bases and J lost 4; bases outside the gene matches: 10. The CDR3 region is CASSPSSGREDYNEQFF. DNA of the CDR3: TGTGCCAGCAGTCCTAGTAGCGGGAGGGAAGATTACAATGAGCAGTTCTTC.

This chain joins TRBV7-9 and TRBJ2-3; either TRBD1 or TRBD2 may fit D (5 bases each). CDR1 and CDR2 from the germline V gene are SEHNR and FQNEAQ (reference sequence). V was shortened by 5 bases and J by 9 bases, with 24 bases between the two germline ends. The CDR3 has 16 amino acids. The CDR3 DNA reads as TGTGCCAGCAGCCCCGCCGGGACCCCCTCTTATGAGACGCAGTATTTT. Encoded protein: CASSPAGTPSYETQYF.

The chain uses TRBV10-3 and TRBJ2-7, with a tentative D call TRBD1 (5 bases). Germline lookup yields CDR1 ENHRY and CDR2 SYGVKD. The CDR3 spans 14 residues. The V and J ends lost 2 bases and 6 bases respectively, with 14 bases between them. The CDR3 DNA reads as TGTGCCATCAGTGAGCCACGCCAGGGCGGCGAGCAGTACTTC. Amino acids: CAISEPRQGGEQYF.

This clonotype was counted only a few times. In nucleotides, the CDR3 is TGTGCCAGCAGTTTAAATGCTGGAAACACCATATATTTT. It codes for CASSLNAGNTIYF. This chain uses TRBV12-3 or TRBV12-4 with TRBJ1-3; no definite D call. The CDR3 runs 13 residues. Trimming pared 2 bases from V and 2 bases from J, leaving 4 bases between.

The genes are TRBV27 and TRBJ1-2; D unclear. Germline CDR1 and CDR2: MNHEY and SMNVEV (reference sequence). The length of the CDR3 is 13 residues. V lost 10 bases and J 0 bases, leaving 12 bases between the germline ends. The CDR3 here is CAKLTRANYGYTF. CDR3 coding DNA: TGTGCCAAACTGACACGAGCTAACTATGGCTACACCTTC.

This clonotype appeared many times. The V gene is TRBV3-1, the J gene TRBJ1-2; tentatively, D is TRBD1 (5 bases). This CDR3 is 13 amino acids long. Per germline, CDR1 LGHDT and CDR2 YNNKEL (reference sequence). Trimming pared 4 bases from V and 8 bases from J, leaving 14 bases between. The CDR3 coding sequence is TGTGCCAGCAGCCCGGGCCCTCAGGGCGGCTACACCTTC. Its protein product is CASSPGPQGGYTF.

The genes are TRBV19 and TRBJ2-3, with 10 positions matching TRBD1. Germline CDR1 reads LNHDA; CDR2 reads SQIVND (reference sequence). V lost 7 bases, J lost 0 bases, and 4 bases stayed unmatched. The CDR3 is made up of 15 amino acids. The CDR3 DNA reads TGTGCCAGTACCCGACAGGGGGCAAGCACAGATACGCAGTATTTT. Encoded protein: CASTRQGASTDTQYF.